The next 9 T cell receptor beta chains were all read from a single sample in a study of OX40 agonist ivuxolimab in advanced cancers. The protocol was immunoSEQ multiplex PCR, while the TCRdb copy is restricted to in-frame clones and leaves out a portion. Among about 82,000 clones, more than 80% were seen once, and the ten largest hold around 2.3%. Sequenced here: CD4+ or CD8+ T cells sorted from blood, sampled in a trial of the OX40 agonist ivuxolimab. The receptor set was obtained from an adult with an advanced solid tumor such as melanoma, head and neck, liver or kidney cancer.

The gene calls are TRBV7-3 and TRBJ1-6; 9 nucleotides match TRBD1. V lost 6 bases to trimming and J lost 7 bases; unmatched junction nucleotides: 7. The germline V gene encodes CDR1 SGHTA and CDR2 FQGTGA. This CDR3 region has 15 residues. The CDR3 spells CASRYSGTGNSPLHF. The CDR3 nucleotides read TGTGCCAGCAGGTATTCCGGGACAGGGAATTCACCCCTCCACTTT.

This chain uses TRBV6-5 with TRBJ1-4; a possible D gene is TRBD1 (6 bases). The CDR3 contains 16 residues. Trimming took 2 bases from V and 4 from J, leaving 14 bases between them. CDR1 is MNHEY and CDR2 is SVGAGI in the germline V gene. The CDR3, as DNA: TGTGCCAGCAGTTACGAGGGTACAGGGTATAATGAAAAACTGTTTTTT. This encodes CASSYEGTGYNEKLFF.

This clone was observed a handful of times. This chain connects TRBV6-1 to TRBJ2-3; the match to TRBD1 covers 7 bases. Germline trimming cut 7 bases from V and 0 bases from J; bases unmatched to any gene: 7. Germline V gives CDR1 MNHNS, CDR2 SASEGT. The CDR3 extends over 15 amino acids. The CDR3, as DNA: TGTGCCAGCAACCCAGACAGGGCGAGCACAGATACGCAGTATTTT. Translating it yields CASNPDRASTDTQYF.

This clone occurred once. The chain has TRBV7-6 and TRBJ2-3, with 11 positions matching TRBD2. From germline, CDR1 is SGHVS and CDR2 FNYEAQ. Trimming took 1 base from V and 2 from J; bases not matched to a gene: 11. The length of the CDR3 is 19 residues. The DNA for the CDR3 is TGTGCCAGCAGCTTAGGGGTATCGGGACTAGCGGCGGTCACAGATACGCAGTATTTT. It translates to CASSLGVSGLAAVTDTQYF.

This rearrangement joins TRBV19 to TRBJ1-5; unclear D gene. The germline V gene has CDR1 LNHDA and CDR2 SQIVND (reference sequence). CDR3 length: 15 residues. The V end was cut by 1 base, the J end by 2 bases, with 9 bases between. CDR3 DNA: TGTGCCAGTAGTATAGGTTACGGTGGCAATCAGCCCCAGCATTTT. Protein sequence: CASSIGYGGNQPQHF.

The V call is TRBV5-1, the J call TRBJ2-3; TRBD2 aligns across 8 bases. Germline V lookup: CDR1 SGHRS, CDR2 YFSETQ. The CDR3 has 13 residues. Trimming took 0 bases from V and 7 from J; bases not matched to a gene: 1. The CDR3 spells CASSLGLANTQYF. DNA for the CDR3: TGCGCCAGCAGCTTGGGACTAGCGAATACGCAGTATTTT.

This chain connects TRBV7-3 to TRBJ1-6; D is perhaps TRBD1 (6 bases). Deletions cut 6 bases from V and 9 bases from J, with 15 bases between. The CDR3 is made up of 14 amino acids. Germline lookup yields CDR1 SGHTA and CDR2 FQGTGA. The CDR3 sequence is CASSSGEMSSPLHF. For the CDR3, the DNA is TGTGCCAGCAGTTCAGGGGAGATGAGTTCACCCCTCCACTTT.

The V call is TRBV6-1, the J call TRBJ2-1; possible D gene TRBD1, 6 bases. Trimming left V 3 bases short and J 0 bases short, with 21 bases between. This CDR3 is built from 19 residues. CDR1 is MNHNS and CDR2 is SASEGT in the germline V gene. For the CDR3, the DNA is TGTGCCAGCAGTGACGACTATCGACAGGCCACATTCTCCTACAATGAGCAGTTCTTC. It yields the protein CASSDDYRQATFSYNEQFF.

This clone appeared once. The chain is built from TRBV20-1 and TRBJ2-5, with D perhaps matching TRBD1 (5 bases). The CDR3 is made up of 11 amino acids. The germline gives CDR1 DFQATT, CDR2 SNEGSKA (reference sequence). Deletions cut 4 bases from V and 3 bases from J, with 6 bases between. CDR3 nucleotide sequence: TGCAGTGCTATCAGGGAAGAGACCCAGTACTTC. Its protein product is CSAIREETQYF.